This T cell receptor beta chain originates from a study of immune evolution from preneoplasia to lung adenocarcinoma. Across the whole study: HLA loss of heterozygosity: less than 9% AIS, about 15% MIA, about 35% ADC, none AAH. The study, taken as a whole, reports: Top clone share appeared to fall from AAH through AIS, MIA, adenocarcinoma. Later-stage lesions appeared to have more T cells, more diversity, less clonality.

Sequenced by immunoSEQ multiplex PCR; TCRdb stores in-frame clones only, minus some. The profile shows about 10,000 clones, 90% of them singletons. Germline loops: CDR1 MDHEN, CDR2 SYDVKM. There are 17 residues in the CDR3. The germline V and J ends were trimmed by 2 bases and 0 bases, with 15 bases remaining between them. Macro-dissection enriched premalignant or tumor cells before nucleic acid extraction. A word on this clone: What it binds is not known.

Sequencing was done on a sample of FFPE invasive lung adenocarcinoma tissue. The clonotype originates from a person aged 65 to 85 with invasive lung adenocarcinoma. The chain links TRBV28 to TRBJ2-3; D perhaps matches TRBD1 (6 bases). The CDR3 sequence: CASSLEELGASTDTQYF. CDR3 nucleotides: TGTGCCAGCAGTTTAGAGGAGTTGGGGGCGAGCACAGATACGCAGTATTTT. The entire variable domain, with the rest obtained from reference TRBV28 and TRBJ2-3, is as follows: DVKVTQSSRYLVKRTGEKVFLECVQDMDHENMFWYRQDPGLGLRLIYFSYDVKMKEKGDIPEGYSVSREKKERFSLILESASTNQTSMYLCASSLEELGASTDTQYFGPGTRLTVL.